This T cell receptor (beta chain) was captured in a study of Graves' ophthalmopathy and Graves' hyperthyroidism. Study results and limitations: Most thyroid clonotypes with frequency above 0.001 were detected in blood too.

Clinical symptoms and serum thyroxine were used for diagnosis; TRAb, thyroid ultrasound and orbital computed tomography were also relied on. This clonotype was picked up many times. What it recognizes is unknown. RNA transcripts were the source from which TCR beta CDR3 regions were amplified. After a first-round RT-PCR with HTBI primers, a second-round multiplex PCR was run. TCRdb itself ran the multiplex PCR reads through MiXCR, one entry per CDR3 protein. The repertoire holds 350,000 to 400,000 distinct CDR3 sequences, around 18% seen once, with roughly 1.5% in the top ten. Sequencing was done on a sample of peripheral blood. The TCR comes from a woman younger than 35 with Graves' ophthalmopathy.

In DNA, the CDR3 is TGTGCCAGTAGTATGGGAGCTCTTACGGAGCAAGAGACCCAGTACTTC. Its protein is CASSMGALTEQETQYF. The V call is TRBV19, the J call TRBJ2-5; tentatively, D is TRBD2 (5 bases). The V end was cut by 3 bases, the J end by 2 bases, with 16 bases between. Germline CDR1 reads LNHDA; CDR2 reads SQIVND (reference sequence). This CDR3 is built from 16 residues. Looking up the rest from reference TRBV19 and TRBJ2-5 gives the full variable domain: DGGITQSPKYLFRKEGQNVTLSCEQNLNHDAMYWYRQDPGQGLRLIYYSQIVNDFQKGDIAEGYSVSREKKESFPLTVTSAQKNPTAFYLCASSMGALTEQETQYFGPGTRLLVL.